Following are 5 T cell receptor beta chains from one sample sequenced in a study of PD-L1 blockade in urothelial cancer. The protocol was immunoSEQ multiplex PCR, while the TCRdb copy is restricted to in-frame clones and leaves out a portion. The sample lists roughly 95,000 clones; around 86% were seen once. Documented time point: pretreatment peripheral blood. The input for sequencing was PBMCs, taken around atezolizumab (anti-PD-L1) treatment. These receptors originate from a man in his 60s with urothelial cancer.

This clone was seen once. This rearrangement joins TRBV11-3 to TRBJ1-3, with D maybe TRBD1 (5 bases). The CDR3 spans 16 residues. Germline V gene lookup returns CDR1 SGHNT and CDR2 YENEEA. V shed 4 bases and J shed 6 bases, with 19 bases lying between them. The CDR3 here is CASSSILFPGKNTIYF. DNA of the CDR3: TGTGCCAGCAGCTCCATACTCTTTCCAGGGAAAAACACCATATATTTT.

The chain has TRBV11-2 and TRBJ2-5; unclear D gene. V was trimmed by 5 bases and J by 4 bases, leaving 20 bases between them. From germline, CDR1 is SGHAT and CDR2 FQNNGV. The CDR3 is 16 residues long. The CDR3 spells CASSPRGLPSAETQYF. In nucleotides, the CDR3 is TGTGCCAGCAGCCCCCGAGGCCTCCCTAGTGCAGAGACCCAGTACTTC.

The chain carries TRBV5-8 and TRBJ1-1; D is unclear. The CDR3 contains 14 residues. V lost 0 bases and J lost 0, with 6 bases in between. Germline V CDR1 and CDR2: SGHTS, YDEGEE. The CDR3 DNA follows: TGTGCCAGCAGCTTGGACAGCATGAACACTGAAGCTTTCTTT. This codes for CASSLDSMNTEAFF. Based on the CDR3 plus reference TRBV5-8 and TRBJ1-1, the full variable domain is EAGVTQSPTHLIKTRGQQATLRCSPISGHTSVYWYQQALGLGLQFLLWYDEGEERNRGNFPPRFSGRQFPNYSSELNVNALELEDSALYLCASSLDSMNTEAFFGQGTRLTVV.

The gene calls are TRBV25-1 and TRBJ1-2; unclear D gene. The V gene's germline CDR1 is MGHDK and CDR2 SYGVNS. CDR3 length: 11 residues. Between the trimmed V and J ends, which lost 6 bases and 1 base, there was a span of 3 bases. DNA for the CDR3: TGTGCCAGCAGCCATAACTATGGCTACACCTTC. It encodes CASSHNYGYTF.

V usage is TRBV11-1 and J usage is TRBJ2-5, with 8 bases that match TRBD1. Germline-derived CDR1 and CDR2 are SGHAT and FQDESV (reference sequence). The CDR3 is 13 residues long. The J segment lost 7 bases and the V segment lost 1 base, leaving 2 bases of the junction unmatched. CDR3 protein: CASSLGTGRTQYF. The CDR3 DNA is TGTGCCAGCAGCTTAGGGACAGGGCGGACCCAGTACTTC.